Following are 15 T cell receptor beta chains from one sample sequenced in a study of T-cell reconstitution after alpha-beta-depleted transplantation in children. TCRbeta library preparation incorporated unique molecular identifiers. TCRdb ran MiXCR on the PCR reads and lists one entry per CDR3 protein. Of around 440,000 distinct CDR3 sequences listed, 16% are singletons. Source: PBMCs, mostly from graft donor cells, taken 360 days after TCRalphabeta/CD19-depleted stem cell transplant. Source of these receptors: a boy in the first two years of life who had a stem cell transplant for Wiskott-Aldrich syndrome, so the T cells may come from the graft donor.

At least ten counts were recorded for this clonotype. This sequence joins TRBV7-2 and TRBJ2-3; TRBD2 might be the D (6 bases). Germline-derived CDR1 and CDR2 are SGHTA and FQGNSA. The CDR3 is made up of 15 amino acids. V dropped 1 base and J dropped 1 base, with 9 bases sitting between them. The DNA for the CDR3 is TGTGCCAGCAGCTTAGTTGGAGGGGGCACAGATACGCAGTATTTT. This gives the protein CASSLVGGGTDTQYF.

This sequence joins TRBV4-3 and TRBJ2-7, with D possibly being TRBD1 (6 bases). The germline CDR1 and CDR2 sequences are LGHNA and YSLEER. V gave up 6 bases and J gave up 4 bases, with 13 bases separating them. The CDR3 extends over 13 amino acids. In nucleotides, the CDR3 is TGCGCCAGCAGTCGAGTTAGGGGGTACGAGCAGTACTTC. This sequence encodes CASSRVRGYEQYF.

This clonotype turned up a few times. The V call is TRBV6-2 or TRBV6-3, the J call TRBJ1-1, with 7 nucleotides matching TRBD1. The CDR3 length is 12 residues. The germline gives CDR1 MNHEY, CDR2 SVGEGT. J lost 4 bases, V lost 6 bases, and 2 bases had no gene match. CDR3 sequence: CASRPGGTEAFF. The CDR3 nucleotides are TGTGCCAGCAGGCCAGGGGGCACTGAAGCTTTCTTT.

This clonotype has more than one count but fewer than ten. The V and J genes are TRBV10-3 and TRBJ2-7; possibly TRBD1 for D (6 bases). This CDR3 has 14 amino acids. Between the trimmed V and J ends, which lost 6 bases and 3 bases, there was a span of 15 bases. Germline V gives CDR1 ENHRY, CDR2 SYGVKD. The chain's CDR3 is CAIRSRDTDYEQYF. In nucleotides, the CDR3 is TGTGCCATCAGGAGCCGGGACACCGACTACGAGCAGTACTTC.

This clonotype was found a few times. The chain has TRBV3-1 and TRBJ2-3, with 7 bases identical to TRBD2. J lost 6 bases, V lost 1 base, and 22 bases had no gene match. CDR3 size: 20 residues. Germline V gene sequence: CDR1 LGHDT, CDR2 YNNKEL (reference sequence). The CDR3 loop reads CASSQGGYSARAGAKDTQYF. In DNA form, the CDR3 reads TGTGCCAGCAGCCAAGGCGGTTATTCGGCTAGGGCGGGAGCTAAGGATACGCAGTATTTT.

V usage is TRBV29-1 and J usage is TRBJ2-1; D could derive from TRBD1 or TRBD2 (5 bases each). V lost 5 bases and J 0 bases, leaving 14 bases between the germline ends. Germline assignment: CDR1 SQVTM and CDR2 ANQGSEA. The CDR3 loop spans 15 amino acids. CDR3 amino acids: CSVIGARSSYNEQFF. As DNA, the CDR3 is TGCAGCGTTATCGGGGCGCGGAGCTCCTACAATGAGCAGTTCTTC.

This clonotype was counted only a few times. The chain couples TRBV10-3 to TRBJ1-2; D is uncertain. The CDR3 has 13 amino acids. V was trimmed by 5 bases and J by 0 bases, leaving 7 bases between them. Germline CDR1 ENHRY, CDR2 SYGVKD. This chain's CDR3 is CAISPAPNYGYTF. In DNA form, the CDR3 reads TGTGCCATCAGTCCAGCCCCTAACTATGGCTACACCTTC.

The gene calls are TRBV4-2 and TRBJ2-5, with TRBD2 as a possible D gene (6 bases). With 1 base removed from V and 5 bases from J, the gap between germline ends came to 11 bases. The CDR3 loop spans 14 amino acids. The germline V gene has CDR1 LGHNA and CDR2 YNFKEQ. The CDR3 nucleotides are TGTGCCAGCAGCCAAGGGCGGGGTTGGGAGACCCAGTACTTC. Encoded protein: CASSQGRGWETQYF.

This chain connects TRBV29-1 to TRBJ2-7; D may be TRBD1 (5 bases). This CDR3 contains 10 residues. Germline V gene data show CDR1 as SQVTM and CDR2 as ANQGSEA. Trimming removed 7 bases from V and 5 bases from J, with 9 bases in between. The CDR3 sequence: CSAGHHEQYF. The CDR3 DNA reads TGCAGCGCCGGACACCACGAGCAGTACTTC.

The sample holds many counts of this clonotype. V is TRBV12-3 or TRBV12-4 and J is TRBJ1-4; the D is unclear. The CDR3 contains 14 residues. Trimming cost V 2 bases and J 0 bases, with 4 bases left between them. CDR3 residues: CASSLRATNEKLFF. In DNA form, the CDR3 reads TGTGCCAGCAGTTTACGGGCAACTAATGAAAAACTGTTTTTT.

This chain joins TRBV12-3 or TRBV12-4 and TRBJ2-1; no clear D. V lost 4 bases and J 9 bases, leaving 10 bases between the germline ends. There are 12 residues in the CDR3. CDR3: CASSSPWGEQFF. In DNA, the CDR3 is TGTGCCAGCAGTTCCCCCTGGGGTGAGCAGTTCTTC.

The chain links TRBV10-3 to TRBJ2-1; D is uncertain. The CDR3 is made up of 13 amino acids. V lost 4 bases and J 4 bases, leaving 8 bases between the germline ends. CDR1 is ENHRY, CDR2 SYGVKD, per germline. The CDR3 sequence: CAISALEYNEQFF. CDR3 bases: TGTGCCATCAGTGCCCTTGAGTACAATGAGCAGTTCTTC.

This clonotype was counted between two and nine times. The rearrangement uses TRBV5-1 and TRBJ2-1; D is undetermined. Trimming took off 2 bases at V and 6 bases at J, with 15 bases between the two ends. The CDR3 extends over 15 amino acids. The germline V gene encodes CDR1 SGHRS and CDR2 YFSETQ. As DNA, the CDR3 is TGCGCCAGCAGCTTCAGACTCCCACGTCTCAATGAGCAGTTCTTC. It codes for CASSFRLPRLNEQFF.

The chain joins TRBV12-3 or TRBV12-4 to TRBJ2-7, with TRBD2 as a possible D gene (6 bases). Trimming pared 5 bases from V and 2 bases from J, leaving 13 bases between. The CDR3 loop spans 14 amino acids. The CDR3: CASSPRGVTYEQYF. The CDR3 bases are TGTGCCAGCAGTCCGCGGGGCGTAACCTACGAGCAGTACTTC.

This sequence joins TRBV12-3 or TRBV12-4 and TRBJ2-4; perhaps TRBD2 as D (6 bases). This CDR3 is 16 amino acids long. V was pared by 2 bases and J by 1 base, with 12 bases between. The CDR3 region has the DNA TGTGCCAGCAGTTTATATGTAGGAGGGGCCAAAAACATTCAGTACTTC. This codes for CASSLYVGGAKNIQYF.